This note documents a single T cell receptor beta chain sequence. As originally analysed: Nucleated cell counts were estimated from reference gene primer amplification. Generated by immunoSEQ multiplex PCR, the TCRdb table keeps only in-frame clones and is missing some. V and J calls and clone size are given by that table; D and trimming were obtained from the DNA. The sample includes about 120,000 clones, approximately 81% seen only once; the top ten take under 4%. These data come from a study of blood T cell repertoires in COVID-19. Overall study context: Samples of COVID-19 (acute and convalescent) were obtained from the United States, Italy and Spain. PBMCs, B-cell-depleted T cells, or T cells were the source of the cDNA or gDNA that made up the material.

The TCR comes from a man between 60 and 70 years old with acute or convalescent COVID-19. Sequenced sample: peripheral blood.

As DNA, the CDR3 is TGTGCCAGCAGCGCTCAGGGGTTCTACAATGAGCAGTTCTTC. As protein: CASSAQGFYNEQFF. The chain combines TRBV5-4 with TRBJ2-1; maybe TRBD1 (6 bases). Trimming cost V 4 bases and J 3 bases, with 11 bases left between them. The V gene's germline CDR1 is SGHNT and CDR2 YYREEE (reference sequence). The CDR3 contains 14 residues. The variable domain in full, with the rest retrieved from reference TRBV5-4 and TRBJ2-1, is ETGVTQSPTHLIKTRGQQVTLRCSSQSGHNTVSWYQQALGQGPQFIFQYYREEENGRGNFPPRFSGLQFPNYSSELNVNALELDDSALYLCASSAQGFYNEQFFGPGTRLTVL.